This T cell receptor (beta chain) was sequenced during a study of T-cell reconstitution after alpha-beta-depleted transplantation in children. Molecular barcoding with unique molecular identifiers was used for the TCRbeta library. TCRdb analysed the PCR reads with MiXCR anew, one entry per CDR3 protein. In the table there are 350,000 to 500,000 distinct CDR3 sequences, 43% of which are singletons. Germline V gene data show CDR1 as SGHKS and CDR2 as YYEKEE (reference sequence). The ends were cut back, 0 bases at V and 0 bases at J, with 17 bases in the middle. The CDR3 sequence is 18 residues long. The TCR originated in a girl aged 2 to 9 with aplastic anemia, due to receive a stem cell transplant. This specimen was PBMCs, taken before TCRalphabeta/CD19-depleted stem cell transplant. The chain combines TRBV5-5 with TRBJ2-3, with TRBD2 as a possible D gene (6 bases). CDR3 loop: CASSLELRGLDSTDTQYF. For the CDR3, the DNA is TGTGCCAGCAGCTTGGAACTAAGGGGACTCGATAGCACAGATACGCAGTATTTT.